The 28 T cell receptor beta chains below come from one sample, sequenced in a study of T cell repertoires in cytomegalovirus infection. TCRdb re-derived calls from the reads in MiXCR, one entry per CDR3 protein. The data show about 770,000 distinct CDR3 sequences, around 29% seen once. These receptors are not linked to any known antigen. The sample here was cultured CD8+ T cells from PBMCs, taken from culture after CMV antigen stimulation. The receptors stem from a human donor in good health (CMV status not recorded). Some clones in this sample may be carry-over from other donors' samples.

This clonotype was seen ten or more times. The chain has TRBV7-9 and TRBJ1-1; tentatively, D is TRBD1 (6 bases). The germline CDR1 and CDR2 sequences are SEHNR and FQNEAQ (reference sequence). The CDR3 sequence is 12 residues long. Trimming removed 1 base at V and 8 bases at J, with 8 bases between. The CDR3 loop is CASSLVTGEAFF. CDR3 nucleotides: TGTGCCAGCAGCTTAGTAACAGGGGAAGCTTTCTTT.

This clonotype has just a few counts. The chain is built from TRBV6-2 or TRBV6-3 and TRBJ1-2; D is unresolved. CDR3 length equals 15 residues. V was trimmed by 0 bases and J by 0 bases, leaving 8 bases between them. The germline CDR1 and CDR2 sequences are MNHEY and SVGEGT. The CDR3 DNA reads TGTGCCAGCAGTTACTCGTCTTCGGCTAACTATGGCTACACCTTC. It yields the protein CASSYSSSANYGYTF.

The chain has TRBV7-9 and TRBJ2-7; D gene unclear. Germline loops: CDR1 SEHNR, CDR2 FQNEAQ (reference sequence). The V gene lost 0 bases and the J gene lost 4 bases, with 7 bases spanning the gap. The CDR3 sequence is 13 residues long. The CDR3 protein is CASSLASKYEQYV. The CDR3 bases are TGTGCCAGCAGCTTAGCGAGCAAATACGAGCAGTACGTC.

This clonotype was observed at least ten times. V is TRBV7-2 and J is TRBJ1-5; D unclear. This CDR3 spans 15 amino acids. CDR1 and CDR2 (germline): SGHTA, FQGNSA. V was clipped by 1 base and J by 4 bases, with 11 bases between them. This CDR3 reads CASSLVQVPNQPQHF. The CDR3 DNA reads TGTGCCAGCAGCTTAGTGCAGGTCCCTAATCAGCCCCAGCATTTT.

The J gene is TRBJ1-2, the V gene TRBV27; no clear D. Germline V CDR1 and CDR2: MNHEY, SMNVEV (reference sequence). The CDR3 is 15 residues long. V lost 2 bases and J 4 bases, leaving 14 bases between the germline ends. CDR3 residues: CASSLSGDGGYGYTF. As DNA, the CDR3 is TGTGCCAGCAGTTTAAGCGGAGACGGCGGCTATGGCTACACCTTC.

This clonotype was observed a few times. CDR3 nucleotide sequence: TGTGCCAGCAGCTTTGGGACTAGGTTAAGCACAGATACGCAGTATTTT. It encodes CASSFGTRLSTDTQYF. The rearrangement joins TRBV7-2 to TRBJ2-3, with 8 bases identical to TRBD2. J was trimmed by 0 bases and V by 3 bases; bases with no gene match: 5. The CDR3 runs to 16 residues. The V gene's germline CDR1 is SGHTA and CDR2 FQGNSA.

V usage is TRBV12-3 or TRBV12-4 and J usage is TRBJ2-7, with D possibly matching TRBD1 (5 bases). The CDR3 is 12 amino acids. V lost 5 bases and J 6 bases, leaving 11 bases between the germline ends. Here the CDR3 DNA reads TGTGCCAGCAGTATGCAGGGTGGCGAGCAGTACGTC. It encodes CASSMQGGEQYV.

The sample holds many counts of this clonotype. The chain combines TRBV7-6 with TRBJ1-1; no clear D. This CDR3 is built from 16 residues. Germline V gene data show CDR1 as SGHVS and CDR2 as FNYEAQ. Trimming pared 5 bases from V and 7 bases from J, leaving 23 bases between. Here the CDR3 DNA reads TGTGCCAGCAGCGGGGAGAACGGGTACCTGGCGGGTGAAGCTTTCTTT. Its protein product is CASSGENGYLAGEAFF.

This chain uses TRBV12-3 or TRBV12-4 with TRBJ2-2, with D perhaps TRBD2 (6 bases). V was cut by 4 bases and J by 4 bases, with 10 bases left in between. This CDR3 has 14 amino acids. The CDR3 region is CASSWDFSTGELFF. The CDR3 DNA reads TGTGCCAGCAGTTGGGACTTTTCCACCGGGGAGCTGTTTTTT.

The rearrangement joins TRBV6-2 or TRBV6-3 to TRBJ2-2; D is perhaps TRBD1 (5 bases). V lost 2 bases to trimming and J lost 6 bases, with 13 bases between them. CDR1 and CDR2 (germline): MNHEY, SVGEGT. This CDR3 contains 15 residues. CDR3 protein: CASSYIVGAAGELFF. The CDR3 region has the DNA TGTGCCAGCAGTTACATTGTAGGGGCCGCCGGGGAGCTGTTTTTT.

The chain uses TRBV28 and TRBJ2-1; the match to TRBD1 covers 7 bases. Germline V CDR1 and CDR2: MDHEN, SYDVKM. V lost 6 bases to trimming and J lost 0 bases; unmatched junction nucleotides: 8. The CDR3 is 16 amino acids. The DNA for the CDR3 is TGTGCCAGCAGCCGACAGGGCCTAATCTCCTACAATGAGCAGTTCTTC. This codes for CASSRQGLISYNEQFF.

The V call is TRBV4-1, the J call TRBJ1-1; no definite D call. The CDR3 loop spans 14 amino acids. The V gene lost 3 bases and the J gene lost 1 base, with 9 bases spanning the gap. CDR1 and CDR2 (germline): MGHRA, YSYEKL. CDR3 bases: TGCGCCAGCAGCCATTATCACGAGAACACTGAAGCTTTCTTT. Translating it yields CASSHYHENTEAFF.

This clonotype was seen only a few times. The DNA of the CDR3 is TGTGCCAGCAAGACAGGAAATAGCAATCAGCCCCAGCATTTT. As protein: CASKTGNSNQPQHF. The chain couples TRBV27 to TRBJ1-5, with TRBD1 as a possible D gene (6 bases). The CDR3 covers 14 residues. Trimming removed 7 bases from V and 0 bases from J, with 10 bases in between. Germline CDR1 reads MNHEY; CDR2 reads SMNVEV (reference sequence).

This clonotype appeared a few times. The chain couples TRBV6-1 to TRBJ2-1, with D possibly matching TRBD2 (5 bases). The CDR3 length is 16 residues. Germline V lookup: CDR1 MNHNS, CDR2 SASEGT. Trimming removed 5 bases at V and 7 bases at J, with 21 bases between. CDR3 amino acids: CASSSPRGPSRNEQFF. The CDR3, as DNA: TGTGCCAGCAGTTCTCCTCGCGGGCCGTCCCGAAATGAGCAGTTCTTC.

The V gene is TRBV7-9, the J gene TRBJ2-1; TRBD2 matches at 9 bases. The CDR3 is made up of 19 amino acids. Trimming took 2 bases from V and 1 from J; bases not matched to a gene: 12. Germline CDR1 is SEHNR and CDR2 is FQNEAQ (reference sequence). The CDR3: CASSLNRFSGGWSYNEQFF. As DNA, the CDR3 is TGTGCCAGCAGCTTAAACCGTTTTAGCGGGGGTTGGTCCTACAATGAGCAGTTCTTC.

This chain links TRBV28 with TRBJ1-5, with D uncertain. Deletions cut 3 bases from V and 2 bases from J, with 14 bases between. The CDR3 sequence is 16 residues long. Germline V lookup: CDR1 MDHEN, CDR2 SYDVKM. This CDR3 is CASSLNEGYRNQPQHF. The CDR3, as DNA: TGTGCCAGCAGTTTGAACGAAGGTTACCGCAATCAGCCCCAGCATTTT.

This clonotype was seen more than once but under ten times. J is TRBJ2-1 and V is TRBV7-4; weak D call: TRBD2 (6 bases). V lost 5 bases and J lost 6, with 14 bases in between. The CDR3 is made up of 14 amino acids. Germline values: CDR1 SGHVT, CDR2 SQSDAQ. The CDR3 coding sequence is TGTGCCAGCAGCCCCCCAGAGCGGGCCAATGAGCAGTTCTTC. Its translation is CASSPPERANEQFF.

The sample holds many counts of this clonotype. The chain carries TRBV7-8 and TRBJ2-1; 13 positions agree with TRBD2. Germline CDR1 reads SGHVS; CDR2 reads FQNEAQ. CDR3 length equals 17 residues. Germline trimming cut 5 bases from V and 1 base from J; bases unmatched to any gene: 5. The CDR3: CASSPGLAGESYNEQFF. The CDR3 nucleotides are TGTGCCAGCAGCCCAGGACTAGCGGGGGAGTCCTACAATGAGCAGTTCTTC.

The genes are TRBV11-2 and TRBJ2-1; TRBD2 matches 8 bases. Germline V gene lookup returns CDR1 SGHAT and CDR2 FQNNGV. CDR3 length equals 15 residues. V trimming: 6 bases; J trimming: 4 bases; junction bases outside the gene matches: 8. CDR3 in amino acids: CASSIGGAAYNEQFF. The CDR3 DNA reads as TGTGCCAGCAGTATCGGGGGGGCCGCGTACAATGAGCAGTTCTTC.

This clonotype was counted at least ten times. The chain couples TRBV6-6 to TRBJ2-5; perhaps TRBD1 as D (5 bases). The V gene lost 2 bases and the J gene lost 2 bases, with 12 bases spanning the gap. Germline CDR1 is MNHNY and CDR2 is SVGAGI (reference sequence). The length of the CDR3 is 15 residues. The CDR3 coding sequence is TGTGCCAGCAGTTACAATCAGGGCTCTCAAGAGACCCAGTACTTC. Protein product: CASSYNQGSQETQYF.

The chain combines TRBV28 with TRBJ2-5, with 8 bases fitting TRBD2. Trimming at V came to 7 bases and at J to 4 bases, leaving 8 bases not matched to a gene. Per germline, CDR1 MDHEN and CDR2 SYDVKM. This CDR3 is built from 14 residues. The CDR3 reads CASIREAGAETQYF. CDR3 bases: TGTGCCAGCATTCGAGAAGCGGGGGCAGAGACCCAGTACTTC.

V is TRBV6-8 and J is TRBJ1-2; D is undetermined. This CDR3 is 13 amino acids long. V was trimmed by 2 bases and J by 4 bases, leaving 8 bases between them. In germline, CDR1 is MNHGY, CDR2 SAAAGT. CDR3 sequence (DNA): TGTGCCAGCAGTTACGGGCAGGCCTATGGCTACACCTTC. This encodes CASSYGQAYGYTF.

This rearrangement joins TRBV28 to TRBJ2-3; tentatively, D is TRBD1 or TRBD2 (5 bases each). Germline V gene lookup returns CDR1 MDHEN and CDR2 SYDVKM. This CDR3 has 16 amino acids. The V and J ends lost 6 bases and 6 bases respectively, with 22 bases between them. This CDR3 reads CASRLTGLTEVDTQYF. The CDR3 DNA reads as TGTGCCAGCAGATTGACCGGACTGACAGAAGTGGATACGCAGTATTTT. The whole variable domain, remainder taken from reference TRBV28 and TRBJ2-3, is DVKVTQSSRYLVKRTGEKVFLECVQDMDHENMFWYRQDPGLGLRLIYFSYDVKMKEKGDIPEGYSVSREKKERFSLILESASTNQTSMYLCASRLTGLTEVDTQYFGPGTRLTVL.

The chain employs TRBV7-2 and TRBJ2-1, with 11 bases matching TRBD2. Germline CDR1 and CDR2: SGHTA and FQGNSA. The CDR3 sequence is 18 residues long. The V and J ends lost 3 bases and 6 bases, in that order; junction bases with no gene match: 13. Written as DNA, the CDR3 is TGTGCCAGCAGCTTCTTCCTAGCGGGGGGCCCGGGACCCAATGAGCAGTTCTTC. Residues: CASSFFLAGGPGPNEQFF. The complete variable domain, with remaining parts taken from reference TRBV7-2 and TRBJ2-1, reads GAGVSQSPSNKVTEKGKDVELRCDPISGHTALYWYRQSLGQGLEFLIYFQGNSAPDKSGLPSDRFSAERTGGSVSTLTIQRTQQEDSAVYLCASSFFLAGGPGPNEQFFGPGTRLTVL.

This clonotype has only a few counts. The gene calls are TRBV24-1 and TRBJ2-2; TRBD2 might be the D (5 bases). V lost 0 bases, J lost 0 bases, and 16 bases lay in between. The CDR3 spans 19 residues. The germline CDR1 and CDR2 sequences are KGHDR and SFDVKD. This chain's CDR3 is CATSDLKPDWTPNTGELFF. The CDR3 region has the DNA TGTGCCACCAGTGATTTGAAACCGGACTGGACCCCGAACACCGGGGAGCTGTTTTTT.

The chain has TRBV7-9 and TRBJ1-4; TRBD1 matches at 9 bases. V shed 2 bases, J shed 4 bases, and the junction held 8 bases outside the gene matches. The CDR3 has 17 amino acids. Per germline, CDR1 SEHNR and CDR2 FQNEAQ (reference sequence). CDR3 nucleotides: TGTGCCAGCAGCTTATCCGGGACAGGGCCCCTTAATGAAAAACTGTTTTTT. It translates to CASSLSGTGPLNEKLFF.

The rearrangement joins TRBV4-1 to TRBJ2-6; unclear D gene. Germline V gene data show CDR1 as MGHRA and CDR2 as YSYEKL. The length of the CDR3 is 17 residues. V was clipped by 1 base and J by 0 bases, with 10 bases between them. The CDR3 region is CASSQVMTLSGANVLTF. CDR3 bases: TGCGCCAGCAGCCAAGTTATGACCCTCTCTGGGGCCAACGTCCTGACTTTC.

This chain joins TRBV10-3 and TRBJ2-6; D perhaps matches TRBD2 (6 bases). The CDR3 totals 16 residues. The ends were cut back, 2 bases at V and 0 bases at J, with 8 bases in the middle. The germline CDR1 and CDR2 sequences are ENHRY and SYGVKD. The CDR3 DNA reads TGTGCCATCAGTGAGCCGGGGGTCTCTGGGGCCAACGTCCTGACTTTC. Its translation: CAISEPGVSGANVLTF.